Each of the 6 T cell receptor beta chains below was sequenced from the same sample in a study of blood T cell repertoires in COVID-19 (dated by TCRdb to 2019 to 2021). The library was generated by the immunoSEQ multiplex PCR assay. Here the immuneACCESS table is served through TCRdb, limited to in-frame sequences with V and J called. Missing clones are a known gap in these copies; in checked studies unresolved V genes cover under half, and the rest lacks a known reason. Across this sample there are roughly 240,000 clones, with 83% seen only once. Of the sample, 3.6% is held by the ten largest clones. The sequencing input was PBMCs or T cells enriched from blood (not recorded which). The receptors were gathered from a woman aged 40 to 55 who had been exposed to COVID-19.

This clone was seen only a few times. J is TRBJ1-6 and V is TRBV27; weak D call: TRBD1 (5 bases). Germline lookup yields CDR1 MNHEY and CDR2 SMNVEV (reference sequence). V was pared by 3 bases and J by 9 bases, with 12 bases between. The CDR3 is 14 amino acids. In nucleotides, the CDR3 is TGTGCCAGCAGTTTGTCGGGGGTGGGTTCACCCCTCCACTTT. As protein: CASSLSGVGSPLHF.

CDR3: CASGLLQGNYGYTF. CDR3 DNA: TGTGCCAGCGGACTTTTGCAGGGGAACTATGGCTACACCTTC. The chain combines TRBV28 with TRBJ1-2; TRBD1 might be the D (6 bases). CDR3 length equals 14 residues. With 8 bases removed from V and 2 bases from J, the gap between germline ends came to 15 bases. Germline V gives CDR1 MDHEN, CDR2 SYDVKM.

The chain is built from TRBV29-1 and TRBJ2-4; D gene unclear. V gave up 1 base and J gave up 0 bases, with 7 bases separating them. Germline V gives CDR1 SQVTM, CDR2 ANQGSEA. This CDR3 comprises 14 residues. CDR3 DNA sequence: TGCAGCGTTGAAGCGGGTGGAGCCAAAAACATTCAGTACTTC. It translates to CSVEAGGAKNIQYF.

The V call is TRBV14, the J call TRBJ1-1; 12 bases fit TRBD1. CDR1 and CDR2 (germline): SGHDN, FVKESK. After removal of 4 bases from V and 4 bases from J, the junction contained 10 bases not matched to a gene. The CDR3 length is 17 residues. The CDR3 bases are TGTGCCAGCAGCCTTAGACCCGGGACAGGGGGCGGCACTGAAGCTTTCTTT. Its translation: CASSLRPGTGGGTEAFF.

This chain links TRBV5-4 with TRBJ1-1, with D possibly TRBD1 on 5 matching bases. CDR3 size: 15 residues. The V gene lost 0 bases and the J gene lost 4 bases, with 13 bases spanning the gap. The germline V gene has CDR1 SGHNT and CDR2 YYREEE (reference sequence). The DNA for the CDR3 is TGTGCCAGCAGCTTGGTCCAGGGTGTAGGCACTGAAGCTTTCTTT. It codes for CASSLVQGVGTEAFF.

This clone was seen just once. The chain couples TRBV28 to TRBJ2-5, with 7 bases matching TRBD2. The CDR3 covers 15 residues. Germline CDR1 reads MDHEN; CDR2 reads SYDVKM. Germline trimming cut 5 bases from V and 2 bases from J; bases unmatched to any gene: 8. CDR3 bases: TGTGCCAGCAGTCGGCCGACTAGCACACAAGAGACCCAGTACTTC. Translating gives CASSRPTSTQETQYF.